Following are 18 T cell receptor beta chains from one sample sequenced in a study of cytomegalovirus exposure and HLA in healthy donors. Both 60 Vbeta primers and 13 Jbeta primers went into the PCR. Measured with immunoSEQ multiplex PCR; TCRdb has only the in-frame clones, and not every one. The sample carries 190,000 or so clones, less than 90% recorded once. Sequencing input: PBMCs. The origin of the receptors is a man aged 45-65 years in good health and CMV-seronegative.

The CDR3 here is CASSEPPSYEQYF. The CDR3 DNA reads as TGTGCCAGCAGTGAACCCCCTTCCTACGAGCAGTACTTC. V usage is TRBV25-1 and J usage is TRBJ2-5, with unresolved D. The closer fit of TRBJ2-7 to the DNA end suggests the J call may be wrong. Germline CDR1 MGHDK, CDR2 SYGVNS. The CDR3 is made up of 13 amino acids.

The CDR3 region has the DNA TGTGCCAGCAGCCCGGACCAAGGGGTCAGAGCTTTCTTT. Its translation is CASSPDQGVRAFF. The V and J genes are TRBV5-4 and TRBJ1-1; weak D call: TRBD1 (5 bases). Germline CDR1 SGHNT, CDR2 YYREEE (reference sequence). There are 13 residues in the CDR3. V lost 4 bases to trimming and J lost 10 bases, with 17 bases between them.

This clone showed up just a few times. The rearrangement uses TRBV19 and TRBJ2-6; tentative D call: TRBD2 (7 bases). The germline V gene encodes CDR1 LNHDA and CDR2 SQIVND (reference sequence). CDR3 length equals 17 residues. Trimming pared 8 bases from V and 0 bases from J, leaving 17 bases between. The CDR3 here is CASASGTKFSGANVLTF. The DNA of the CDR3 is TGTGCCAGTGCGAGCGGGACAAAATTCTCTGGGGCCAACGTCCTGACTTTC.

This rearrangement joins TRBV6-1 to TRBJ1-6; 10 bases agree with TRBD1. The CDR3 totals 15 residues. CDR1 is MNHNS, CDR2 SASEGT, per germline. V shed 3 bases, J shed 9 bases, and the junction held 5 bases outside the gene matches. The CDR3 bases are TGTGCCAGCAGTGAGGCCGGGACAGGGGTTTCACCCCTCCACTTT. Translated: CASSEAGTGVSPLHF.

The chain links TRBV5-1 to TRBJ2-2; TRBD1 aligns across 7 bases. This CDR3 is built from 15 residues. V shed 3 bases and J 3 bases; nucleotides not matched to a gene: 5. Germline loops: CDR1 SGHRS, CDR2 YFSETQ. The CDR3 reads CASSSYGTDTGELFF. CDR3 nucleotide sequence: TGCGCCAGCAGCTCTTACGGGACAGACACCGGGGAGCTGTTTTTT.

This sequence joins TRBV12-5 and TRBJ1-6; D is ambiguous. The CDR3 sequence is 13 residues long. Deletions cut 1 base from V and 6 bases from J, with 4 bases between. Germline CDR1 LGHNT, CDR2 FRNRAP. CDR3 sequence: CASGLDINSPLHF. The CDR3 nucleotides read TGTGCTAGTGGTTTGGACATTAATTCACCCCTCCACTTT. Using reference TRBV12-5 and TRBJ1-6 for the parts outside the CDR3, the full variable domain is DARVTQTPRHKVTEMGQEVTMRCQPILGHNTVFWYRQTMMQGLELLAYFRNRAPLDDSGMPKDRFSAEMPDATLATLKIQPSEPRDSAVYFCASGLDINSPLHFGNGTRLTVT.

The rearrangement uses TRBV11-1 and TRBJ2-3, with no clear D. In germline, CDR1 is SGHAT, CDR2 FQDESV (reference sequence). The CDR3 length is 14 residues. The V gene lost 3 bases and the J gene lost 3 bases, with 10 bases spanning the gap. The CDR3 DNA is TGTGCCAGCAGCTTTCTTGCACAAACAGATACGCAGTATTTT. Translating gives CASSFLAQTDTQYF.

A single count supports this clone. The chain uses TRBV10-3 and TRBJ2-3; TRBD2 matches at 14 bases. This CDR3 has 18 residues. Germline CDR1 reads ENHRY; CDR2 reads SYGVKD. With 5 bases clipped from V and 2 bases from J, the junction kept 9 bases outside the gene matches. The CDR3 loop is CAISRTSGGIMDTDTQYF. The CDR3 DNA follows: TGTGCCATCAGTAGGACTAGCGGGGGGATTATGGACACAGATACGCAGTATTTT.

The rearrangement links TRBV30 to TRBJ1-1; no clear D. V was clipped by 4 bases and J by 3 bases, with 15 bases between them. This CDR3 is 14 amino acids long. CDR1 and CDR2 (germline): GTSNPN, SVGIG (reference sequence). The CDR3 bases are TGTGCCTGGACCGGGGAGGCCTTGGACACTGAAGCTTTCTTT. Its translation: CAWTGEALDTEAFF. The variable domain in full, completed from reference TRBV30 and TRBJ1-1, reads SQTIHQWPATLVQPVGSPLSLECTVEGTSNPNLYWYRQAAGRGLQLLFYSVGIGQISSEVPQNLSASRPQDRQFILSSKKLLLSDSGFYLCAWTGEALDTEAFFGQGTRLTVV.

The chain employs TRBV29-1 and TRBJ1-1; 8 bases fit TRBD1. Per germline, CDR1 SQVTM and CDR2 ANQGSEA. Losses at the gene ends were 6 bases for V and 4 bases for J; bases not matched to a gene: 7. CDR3 length: 13 amino acids. This CDR3 is CSVRQGTGTEAFF. CDR3 sequence (DNA): TGCAGCGTGAGACAGGGGACGGGCACTGAAGCTTTCTTT.

V and J are TRBV6-5 and TRBJ2-3; 14 nucleotides match TRBD2. The CDR3 totals 16 residues. The V gene end was trimmed by 4 bases and the J gene end by 4 bases; junction bases not matched to a gene: 4. Germline CDR1 is MNHEY and CDR2 is SVGAGI. The CDR3 region has the DNA TGTGCCAGCAGTTCCCGACTAGCGGGAGGGCCAGATACGCAGTATTTT. Encoded protein: CASSSRLAGGPDTQYF.

The chain links TRBV19 to TRBJ1-2; possibly TRBD1 for D (5 bases). Germline V gene sequence: CDR1 LNHDA, CDR2 SQIVND (reference sequence). Trimming removed 11 bases from V and 1 base from J, with 11 bases in between. This CDR3 spans 12 amino acids. The CDR3 DNA sequence: TGTGCCGCCAGGGCGGTTAACTATGGCTACACCTTC. Its protein product is CAARAVNYGYTF.

CDR3 nucleotides: TGCGCCAGCAGCCAAGAATACGGGCCCCAGCATTTT. This gives the protein CASSQEYGPQHF. This chain uses TRBV4-3 with TRBJ1-5; the D is unclear. V lost 0 bases and J lost 9, with 6 bases in between. Per germline, CDR1 LGHNA and CDR2 YSLEER. The CDR3 runs 12 residues.

J is TRBJ2-2 and V is TRBV27; the match to TRBD2 covers 14 bases. The junction had 2 bases not matched to a gene; V was cut back by 1 base and J by 1 base. This CDR3 is built from 18 residues. The germline CDR1 and CDR2 sequences are MNHEY and SMNVEV (reference sequence). Here the CDR3 DNA reads TGTGCCAGCAGTTTATTTGGACTAGCGGGGGGGAACACCGGGGAGCTGTTTTTT. Its protein product is CASSLFGLAGGNTGELFF.

The chain couples TRBV27 to TRBJ1-2; D gene ambiguous. The CDR3 is 13 residues long. Trimming took 9 bases from V and 2 from J, leaving 13 bases between them. Looked up from germline, CDR1 is MNHEY and CDR2 is SMNVEV (reference sequence). The CDR3 loop is CASGPARNYGYTF. The CDR3 region has the DNA TGTGCCAGTGGGCCGGCCAGGAACTATGGCTACACCTTC.

This chain uses TRBV19 with TRBJ2-1, with 7 bases lining up with TRBD2. Germline lookup yields CDR1 LNHDA and CDR2 SQIVND (reference sequence). The CDR3 sequence is 14 residues long. The V and J ends lost 6 bases and 3 bases, in that order; junction bases with no gene match: 5. DNA of the CDR3: TGTGCCAGTAGAAAAGCGGGAAGCTACAATGAGCAGTTCTTC. Translating gives CASRKAGSYNEQFF.

On this clone itself: Other nucleotide sequences from this sample produce the same CDR3. The V and J genes are TRBV20-1 and TRBJ2-7; D gene uncertain. Per germline, CDR1 DFQATT and CDR2 SNEGSKA (reference sequence). The V and J ends lost 1 base and 4 bases respectively, with 5 bases between them. CDR3 length equals 11 residues. CDR3 sequence reads: CSARGRYEQYF. In DNA form, the CDR3 reads TGCAGTGCTAGAGGCAGATACGAGCAGTACTTC.

This clone was counted only a few times. The gene calls are TRBV7-6 and TRBJ2-7, with TRBD1 identical over 8 bases. The CDR3 sequence is 14 residues long. V lost 4 bases and J lost 9; bases outside the gene matches: 11. The V gene's germline CDR1 is SGHVS and CDR2 FNYEAQ. As DNA, the CDR3 is TGTGCCAGCAGCTCGACAGGGGAGAGGGACGGGCAGTACTTC. Translated: CASSSTGERDGQYF.